The 3 T cell receptor beta chains listed next were all sequenced from one sample in a study of graft-versus-host responses after intestinal transplantation. Their cognate antigens are unknown. Clones were read by immunoSEQ multiplex PCR, and TCRdb kept only the in-frame ones, dropping some. The sample has around 31,000 clones; around 83% are singletons. The starting material was unstimulated CD8+ T cells sorted from spleen or lymph node cells, obtained before intestinal transplant. These receptors originate from a human donor who received an intestinal transplant.

The chain links TRBV5-1 to TRBJ2-7; D might be TRBD2 (5 bases). The V gene's germline CDR1 is SGHRS and CDR2 YFSETQ. The CDR3 consists of 15 residues. V dropped 0 bases and J dropped 5 bases, with 15 bases sitting between them. The CDR3 here is CASSLVPDSTNEQYF. CDR3 nucleotides: TGCGCCAGCAGCTTGGTCCCGGACTCGACGAACGAGCAGTACTTC.

The chain is built from TRBV5-1 and TRBJ1-2; 7 bases line up with TRBD1. Trimming removed 0 bases from V and 5 bases from J; junction bases left unmatched: 7. This CDR3 comprises 15 residues. Per germline, CDR1 SGHRS and CDR2 YFSETQ. CDR3 sequence: CASSLEEGGVYGYTF. CDR3 sequence (DNA): TGCGCCAGCAGCTTGGAGGAAGGGGGCGTTTATGGCTACACCTTC.

This clone is deemed medium-sized. This chain joins TRBV2 and TRBJ1-6; TRBD1 matches 7 bases. The CDR3 spans 14 residues. Germline V CDR1 and CDR2: SNHLY, FYNNEI. V gave up 10 bases and J gave up 6 bases; unmatched junction bases: 9. The CDR3 spells CATETGIGNSPLHF. The CDR3 coding sequence is TGTGCCACCGAGACAGGGATTGGTAATTCACCCCTCCACTTT.